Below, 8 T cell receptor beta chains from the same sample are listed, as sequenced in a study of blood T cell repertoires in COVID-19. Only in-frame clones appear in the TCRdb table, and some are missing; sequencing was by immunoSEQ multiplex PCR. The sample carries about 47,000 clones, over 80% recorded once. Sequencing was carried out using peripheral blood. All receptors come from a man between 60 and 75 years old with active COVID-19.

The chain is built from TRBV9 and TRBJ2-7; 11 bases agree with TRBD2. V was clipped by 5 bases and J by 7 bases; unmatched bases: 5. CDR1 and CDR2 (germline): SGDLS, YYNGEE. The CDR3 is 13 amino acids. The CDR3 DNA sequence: TGTGCCAGCAGTATAGCGGGGGGGCGGGAGCAGTACTTC. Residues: CASSIAGGREQYF.

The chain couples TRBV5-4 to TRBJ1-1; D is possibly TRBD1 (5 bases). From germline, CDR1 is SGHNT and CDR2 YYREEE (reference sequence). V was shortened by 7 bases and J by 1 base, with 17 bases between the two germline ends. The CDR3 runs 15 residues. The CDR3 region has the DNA TGTGCCAGCTCACTCCTGGGTACAGGGAACACTGAAGCTTTCTTT. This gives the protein CASSLLGTGNTEAFF.

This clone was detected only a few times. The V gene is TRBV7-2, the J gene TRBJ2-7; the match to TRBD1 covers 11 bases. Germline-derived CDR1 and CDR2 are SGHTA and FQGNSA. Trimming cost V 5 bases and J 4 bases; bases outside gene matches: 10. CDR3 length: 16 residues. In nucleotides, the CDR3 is TGTGCCAGCAGCCTATTAGGACAGGGGGCTCGGTACGAGCAGTACTTC. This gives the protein CASSLLGQGARYEQYF.

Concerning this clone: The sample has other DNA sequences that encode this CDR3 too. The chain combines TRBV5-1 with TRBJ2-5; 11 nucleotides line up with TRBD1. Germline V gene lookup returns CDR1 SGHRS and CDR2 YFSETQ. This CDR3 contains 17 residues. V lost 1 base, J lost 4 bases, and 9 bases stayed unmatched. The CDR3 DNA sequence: TGCGCCAGCAGCTTGTCCGGGACAGGGGGGCGGGGAGAGACCCAGTACTTC. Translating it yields CASSLSGTGGRGETQYF.

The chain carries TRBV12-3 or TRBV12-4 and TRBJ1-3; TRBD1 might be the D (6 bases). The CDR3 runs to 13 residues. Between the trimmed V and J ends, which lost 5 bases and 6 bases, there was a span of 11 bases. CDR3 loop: CASSPGQLNTIYF. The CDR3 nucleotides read TGTGCCAGCAGTCCCGGACAGTTAAACACCATATATTTT.

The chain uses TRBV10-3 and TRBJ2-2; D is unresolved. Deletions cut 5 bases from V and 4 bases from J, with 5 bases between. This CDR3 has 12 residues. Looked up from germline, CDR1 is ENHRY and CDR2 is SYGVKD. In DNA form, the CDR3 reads TGTGCCATCAGTTCCAGCACCGGGGAGCTGTTTTTT. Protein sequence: CAISSSTGELFF.

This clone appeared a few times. CDR3 sequence reads: CASSLEGRGSEQYF. The CDR3 DNA is TGTGCCAGCAGCTTGGAGGGCAGGGGTAGCGAGCAGTACTTC. This chain uses TRBV5-8 with TRBJ2-7; the D gene is possibly TRBD1 (6 bases). Germline V lookup: CDR1 SGHTS, CDR2 YDEGEE. The CDR3 covers 14 residues. The V end lost 0 bases, the J end lost 6 bases, and 13 bases lay between the germline ends.

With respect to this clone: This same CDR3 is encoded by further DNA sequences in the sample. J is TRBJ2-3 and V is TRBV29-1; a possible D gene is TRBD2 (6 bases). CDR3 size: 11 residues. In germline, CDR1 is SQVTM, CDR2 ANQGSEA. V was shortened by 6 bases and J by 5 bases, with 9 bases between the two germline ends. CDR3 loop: CSVDGGDTQYF. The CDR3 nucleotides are TGCAGCGTGGACGGGGGAGATACGCAGTATTTT.